What follows describes a single T cell receptor (beta chain). Its antigen is undetermined. The CDR3 spans 14 residues. V lost 10 bases to trimming and J lost 5 bases, with 20 bases between them. Germline V gene sequence: CDR1 MDHEN, CDR2 SYDVKM. The sample belongs to a study of CD8 T cells in ankylosing spondylitis. Study-wide results and caveats: A motif in TCR beta, a set of about 8 highly homologous variants, appeared characteristic of ankylosing spondylitis blood. The clones that were linked to disease were reported to be significantly enriched in matched synovial fluid samples from ankylosing spondylitis patients. Disease-linked clones were found to be CD8+ and relatively rare in peripheral blood.

TCR beta libraries were made by quantitative 5'-RACE with molecular barcodes. TCRdb ran MiXCR on the 5' RACE reads and lists one entry per CDR3 protein. The top ten hold roughly 3.2% of the sample, which has fewer than 550,000 distinct CDR3 sequences, roughly 5.3% seen once. The material sequenced was blood, either unsorted or a sorted T cell fraction (not recorded which). The chain uses TRBV28 and TRBJ2-5; D perhaps matches TRBD2 (5 bases). The sequence was collected from a male donor with ankylosing spondylitis. CDR3 in DNA: TGTGCCACCCTCGGACTGGTCGGTGTGGAGACCCAGTACTTC. The encoded protein is CATLGLVGVETQYF.